This T cell receptor (beta chain) was captured by sequencing in a study of Ad26.COV2.S vaccination and SARS-CoV-2 variants. Only in-frame clones appear in the TCRdb table, and some are missing; sequencing was by immunoSEQ multiplex PCR. The table records some 500,000 clones, roughly nine tenths of them present only once. With respect to this clone: What it recognizes is unknown.

CDR3 size: 13 residues. V lost 1 base and J 8 bases, leaving 8 bases between the germline ends. Germline values: CDR1 SGHVS, CDR2 FQNEAQ. Specified treatment: some 19 received Ad26.COV2.S at low or high dose, single or two shots; several received placebo; per-sample allocation not given. Repertoires come from day 63 after the first vaccine or placebo injection. As its vector, the vaccine had Ad26, which expressed Wuhan-strain SARS-CoV-2 spike. General study points: An underestimation of total T cell responses may have resulted from the TCR breadth and depth analyses. Substantial breadth was reported for post-vaccination spike-specific CD8+ and CD4+ T cells. Among vaccine recipients, spike-specific TCR breadth exceeded that of placebo recipients.

The source was peripheral blood, collected in a trial of Ad26.COV2.S vaccine versus placebo. The receptor was derived from a person between 18 and 65 years old who received the Ad26.COV2.S COVID-19 vaccine or a placebo. The V and J genes are TRBV7-8 and TRBJ1-4, with unresolved D. CDR3 nucleotide sequence: TGTGCCAGCAGCTTAGGGCAGTACGAAAAACTGTTTTTT. Residues: CASSLGQYEKLFF.